This section outlines one TCR beta chain sequence together with its context. Its antigen remains unknown. Time point meaning: patch test 2, 6 weeks after DPC sensitization. The sample's treatment: therapeutic diphenylcyclopropenone sensitization with weekly scalp DPC. Total RNA came from unfractionated whole blood. The record originates from a study of human T cells and chemical hapten exposure. Study-level background: Sensitization employed 2% DPC on approximately 2 cm by approximately 2 cm of upper inner arm skin.

General study findings and limits: PT1 expanded TCR numbers rose with patch test score.

Per the authors' pipeline: Samples ranged from 23,224 to 690,600 TCRs, with a median of approximately 96,000. Each CDR3 protein gets one entry after TCRdb re-called the RACE reads with MiXCR. TCRdb's processing, not the authors', yielded these V and J calls. Found here are nearly 95,000 distinct CDR3 sequences, approximately 11% of them singletons; the top ten hold less than 2.5%. The source of this sequence is a man aged 35 to 55 with alopecia areata. Some clones in this sample may be carry-over from other donors' samples. The source material was whole blood, sampled in connection with sensitization to the hapten diphenylcyclopropenone (DPC).

The DNA for the CDR3 is TGTGCCAGCAGAGAGGCGGGAAAAGGCACCGGGGAGCTGTTTTTT. This gives the protein CASREAGKGTGELFF. The chain couples TRBV6-2 or TRBV6-3 to TRBJ2-2; a weak D match, TRBD2 (6 bases). This CDR3 has 15 residues. V was shortened by 6 bases and J by 4 bases, with 15 bases between the two germline ends. The germline CDR1 and CDR2 sequences are MNHEY and SVGEGT.